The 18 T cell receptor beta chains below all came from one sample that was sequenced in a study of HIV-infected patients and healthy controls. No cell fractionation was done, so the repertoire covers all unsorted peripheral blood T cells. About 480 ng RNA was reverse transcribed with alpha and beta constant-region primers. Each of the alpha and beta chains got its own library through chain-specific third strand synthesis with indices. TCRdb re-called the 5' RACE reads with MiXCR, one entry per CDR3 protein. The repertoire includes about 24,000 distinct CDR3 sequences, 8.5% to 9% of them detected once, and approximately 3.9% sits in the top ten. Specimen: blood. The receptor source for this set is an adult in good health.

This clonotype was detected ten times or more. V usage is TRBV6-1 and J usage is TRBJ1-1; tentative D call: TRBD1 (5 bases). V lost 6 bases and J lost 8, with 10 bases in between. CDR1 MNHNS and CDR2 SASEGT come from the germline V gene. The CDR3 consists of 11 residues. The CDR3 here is CASSDWTEAFF. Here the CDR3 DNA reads TGTGCCAGCAGCGATTGGACAGAAGCTTTCTTT.

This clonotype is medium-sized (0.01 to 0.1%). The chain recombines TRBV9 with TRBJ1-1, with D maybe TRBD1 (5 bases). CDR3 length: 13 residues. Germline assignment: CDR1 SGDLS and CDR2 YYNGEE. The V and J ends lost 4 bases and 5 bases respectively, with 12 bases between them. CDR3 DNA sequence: TGTGCCAGCAGCACCCCGTCAGGGACTGAAGCTTTCTTT. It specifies CASSTPSGTEAFF.

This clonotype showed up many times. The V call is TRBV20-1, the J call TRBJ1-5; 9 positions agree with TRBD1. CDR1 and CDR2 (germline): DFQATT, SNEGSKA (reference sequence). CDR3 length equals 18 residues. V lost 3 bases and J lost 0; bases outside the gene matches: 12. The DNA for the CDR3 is TGCAGTGCTAGGGGGATAGAACAGGACAGGGGTAGCAATCAGCCCCAGCATTTT. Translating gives CSARGIEQDRGSNQPQHF.

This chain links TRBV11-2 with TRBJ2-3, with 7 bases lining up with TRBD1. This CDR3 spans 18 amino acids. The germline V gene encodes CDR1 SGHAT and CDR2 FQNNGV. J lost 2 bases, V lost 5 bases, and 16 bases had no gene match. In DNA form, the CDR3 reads TGTGCCAGCAGCCCAGGGACAGCCATAAGGGCTAACACAGATACGCAGTATTTT. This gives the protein CASSPGTAIRANTDTQYF.

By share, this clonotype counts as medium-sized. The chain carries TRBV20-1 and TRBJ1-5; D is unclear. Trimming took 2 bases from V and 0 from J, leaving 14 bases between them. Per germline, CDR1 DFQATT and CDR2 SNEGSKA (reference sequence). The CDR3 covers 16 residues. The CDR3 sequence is CSARIVQEYSNQPQHF. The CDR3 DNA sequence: TGCAGTGCTAGAATTGTTCAGGAATATAGCAATCAGCCCCAGCATTTT.

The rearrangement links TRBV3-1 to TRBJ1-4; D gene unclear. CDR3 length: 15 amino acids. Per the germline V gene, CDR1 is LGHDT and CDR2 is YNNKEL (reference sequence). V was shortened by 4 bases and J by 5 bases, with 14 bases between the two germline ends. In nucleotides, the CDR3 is TGTGCCAGCAGCCTCCGATTAGCGGGCAATGAAAAACTGTTTTTT. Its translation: CASSLRLAGNEKLFF. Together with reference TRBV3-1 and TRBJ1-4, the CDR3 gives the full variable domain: DTAVSQTPKYLVTQMGNDKSIKCEQNLGHDTMYWYKQDSKKFLKIMFSYNNKELIINETVPNRFSPKSPDKAHLNLHINSLELGDSAVYFCASSLRLAGNEKLFFGSGTQLSVL.

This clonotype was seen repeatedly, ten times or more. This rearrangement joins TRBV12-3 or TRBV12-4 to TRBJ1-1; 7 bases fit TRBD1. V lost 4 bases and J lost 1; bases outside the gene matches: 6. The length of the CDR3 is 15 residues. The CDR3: CASSSPGQKNTEAFF. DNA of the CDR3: TGTGCCAGCAGTTCGCCGGGACAGAAGAACACTGAAGCTTTCTTT.

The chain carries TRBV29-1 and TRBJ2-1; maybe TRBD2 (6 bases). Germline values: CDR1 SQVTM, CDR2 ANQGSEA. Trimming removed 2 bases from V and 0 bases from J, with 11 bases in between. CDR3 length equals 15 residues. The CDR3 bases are TGCAGCGTTGAATTTTGGCGGGGCTCCTACAATGAGCAGTTCTTC. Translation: CSVEFWRGSYNEQFF.

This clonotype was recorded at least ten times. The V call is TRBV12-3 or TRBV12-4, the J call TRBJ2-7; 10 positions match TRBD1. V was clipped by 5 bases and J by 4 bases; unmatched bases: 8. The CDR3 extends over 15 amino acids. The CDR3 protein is CASSPDRGPSYEQYF. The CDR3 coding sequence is TGTGCCAGCAGTCCCGACAGGGGGCCTTCGTACGAGCAGTACTTC.

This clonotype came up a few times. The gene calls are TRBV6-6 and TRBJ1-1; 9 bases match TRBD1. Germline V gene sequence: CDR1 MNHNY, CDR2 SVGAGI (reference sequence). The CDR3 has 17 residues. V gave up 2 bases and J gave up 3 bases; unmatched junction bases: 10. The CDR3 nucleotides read TGTGCCAGCAGTTACAGACAGGGGGTTGGGTCGGACACTGAAGCTTTCTTT. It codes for CASSYRQGVGSDTEAFF.

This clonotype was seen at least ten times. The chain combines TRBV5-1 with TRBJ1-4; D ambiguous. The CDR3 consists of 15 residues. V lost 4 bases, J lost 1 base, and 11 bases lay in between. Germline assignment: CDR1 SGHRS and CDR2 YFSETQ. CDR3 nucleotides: TGCGCCAGCAGCCCCGGTTGGAAAACTAATGAAAAACTGTTTTTT. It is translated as CASSPGWKTNEKLFF.

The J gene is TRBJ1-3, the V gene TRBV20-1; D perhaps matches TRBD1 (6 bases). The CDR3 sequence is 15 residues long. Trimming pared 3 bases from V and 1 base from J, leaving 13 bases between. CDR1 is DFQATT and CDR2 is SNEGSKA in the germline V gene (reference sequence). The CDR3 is CSASMSGASGNTIYF. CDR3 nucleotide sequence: TGCAGTGCTAGTATGTCGGGGGCTTCTGGAAACACCATATATTTT.

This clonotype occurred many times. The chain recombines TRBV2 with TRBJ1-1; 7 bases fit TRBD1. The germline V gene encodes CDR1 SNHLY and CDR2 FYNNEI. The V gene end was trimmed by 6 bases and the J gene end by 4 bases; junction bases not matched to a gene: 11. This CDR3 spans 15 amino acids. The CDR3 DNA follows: TGTGCCAGCAGGGACAGGACTTCAGTGGGCACTGAAGCTTTCTTT. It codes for CASRDRTSVGTEAFF. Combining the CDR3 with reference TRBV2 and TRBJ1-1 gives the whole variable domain EPEVTQTPSHQVTQMGQEVILRCVPISNHLYFYWYRQILGQKVEFLVSFYNNEISEKSEIFDDQFSVERPDGSNFTLKIRSTKLEDSAMYFCASRDRTSVGTEAFFGQGTRLTVV.

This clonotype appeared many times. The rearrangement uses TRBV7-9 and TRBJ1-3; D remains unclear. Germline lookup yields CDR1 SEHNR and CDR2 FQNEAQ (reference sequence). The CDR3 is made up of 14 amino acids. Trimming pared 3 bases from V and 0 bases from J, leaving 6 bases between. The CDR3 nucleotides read TGTGCCAGCAGCTTGAGTGCCTCTGGAAACACCATATATTTT. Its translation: CASSLSASGNTIYF.

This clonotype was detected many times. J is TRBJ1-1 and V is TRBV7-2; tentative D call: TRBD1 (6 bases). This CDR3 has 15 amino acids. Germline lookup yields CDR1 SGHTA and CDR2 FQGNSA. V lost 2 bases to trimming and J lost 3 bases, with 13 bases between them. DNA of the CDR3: TGTGCCAGCAGCTTACAGTGGGGGGCTGACACTGAAGCTTTCTTT. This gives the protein CASSLQWGADTEAFF. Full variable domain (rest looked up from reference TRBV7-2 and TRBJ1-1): GAGVSQSPSNKVTEKGKDVELRCDPISGHTALYWYRQSLGQGLEFLIYFQGNSAPDKSGLPSDRFSAERTGGSVSTLTIQRTQQEDSAVYLCASSLQWGADTEAFFGQGTRLTVV.

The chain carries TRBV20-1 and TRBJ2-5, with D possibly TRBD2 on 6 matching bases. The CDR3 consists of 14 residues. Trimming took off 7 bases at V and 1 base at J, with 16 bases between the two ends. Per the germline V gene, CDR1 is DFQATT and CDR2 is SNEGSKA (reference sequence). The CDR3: CSEVSGDSQETQYF. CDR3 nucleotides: TGCAGTGAGGTCTCGGGGGACTCCCAAGAGACCCAGTACTTC.

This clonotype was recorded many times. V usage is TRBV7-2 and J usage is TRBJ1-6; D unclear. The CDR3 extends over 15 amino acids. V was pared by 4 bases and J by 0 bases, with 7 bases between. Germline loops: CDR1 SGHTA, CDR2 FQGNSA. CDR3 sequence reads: CASSSMSSYNSPLHF. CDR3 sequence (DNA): TGTGCCAGCAGCTCCATGAGCTCCTATAATTCACCCCTCCACTTT.

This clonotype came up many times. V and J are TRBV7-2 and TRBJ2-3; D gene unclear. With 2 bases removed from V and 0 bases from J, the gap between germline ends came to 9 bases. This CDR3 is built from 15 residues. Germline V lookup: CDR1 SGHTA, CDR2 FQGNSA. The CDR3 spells CASSLRLPSTDTQYF. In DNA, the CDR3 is TGTGCCAGCAGCTTAAGGCTACCTAGCACAGATACGCAGTATTTT.